Following are 2 T cell receptor beta chains from one sample sequenced in a study of T cells in Graves' hyperthyroidism and ophthalmopathy. The CDR3 regions of TCR beta were amplified from RNA transcripts. The study used the HTBI primer set for a first-round RT-PCR of the TCR CDR3. TCRdb re-analysed the multiplex PCR reads in MiXCR, keeping a single row per CDR3 protein. This table holds nearly 600,000 distinct CDR3 sequences, approximately 15% found once. Specimen: blood. The origin of the receptors is a woman aged 18-29 years with Graves' ophthalmopathy.

Concerning this clonotype itself: The conserved phenylalanine or tryptophan normally closing the CDR3 is absent here, so this likely arose from a read error. V is TRBV4-2 and J is TRBJ2-1; possibly TRBD2 for D (6 bases). V shed 0 bases and J shed 0 bases, with 12 bases lying between them. Germline loops: CDR1 LGHNA, CDR2 YNFKEQ. The CDR3 is 17 residues long. CDR3 bases: TGTGCCAGCAGCCAAGATCCGGGGGAGGTCTCCTACAATGAGCAGTTCCTC. Encoded protein: CASSQDPGEVSYNEQFL.

CDR3 loop: CASSQEYFSPLHF. The CDR3 region has the DNA TGTGCCAGCAGCCAAGAGTATTTTTCACCCCTCCACTTT. The rearrangement links TRBV3-1 to TRBJ1-6; D is unresolved. The germline V gene has CDR1 LGHDT and CDR2 YNNKEL (reference sequence). This CDR3 contains 13 residues. Deletions cut 0 bases from V and 9 bases from J, with 6 bases between.